These T cell receptor beta chains were read from a single sample in a study of blood T cell repertoires in COVID-19. Sequenced by immunoSEQ multiplex PCR; TCRdb stores in-frame clones only, minus some. The sample has some 300,000 clones; about nine tenths are singletons. The source material was peripheral blood. These receptors came from a man between 18 and 35 years old with active or convalescent COVID-19. Each CDR3 is given with its conserved first and last residue. The order of the fields is clone size, J gene, CDR3 length, D gene, V gene, CDR3 protein, CDR3 DNA. A D gene is named only where the DNA matches it firmly. Not all rows give a size; the values are once, few, many and, for expanded clones, a class.

size: .; J: TRBJ2-3; length: 16; D: TRBD2; V: TRBV5-1; CDR3: CASSPGLAGVTDTQYF; DNA: TGCGCCAGCAGCCCCGGACTAGCGGGAGTCACAGATACGCAGTATTTT
size: once; J: TRBJ2-5; length: 13; D: .; V: TRBV23-1; CDR3: CASISGSGETQYF; DNA: TGCGCCAGCATCTCGGGCAGCGGGGAGACCCAGTACTTC
size: .; J: TRBJ1-1; length: 14; D: .; V: TRBV12-5; CDR3: CASGLGGLNTEAFF; DNA: TGTGCTAGTGGTTTAGGAGGGCTGAACACTGAAGCTTTCTTT
size: .; J: TRBJ2-2; length: 15; D: TRBD1; V: TRBV7-8; CDR3: CASSTGTGNTGELFF; DNA: TGTGCCAGCAGCACCGGGACAGGGAATACCGGGGAGCTGTTTTTT
size: .; J: TRBJ1-2; length: 13; D: TRBD1; V: TRBV12-3/TRBV12-4; CDR3: CASSRTGPYGYTF; DNA: TGTGCCAGCAGTCGGACAGGACCCTATGGCTACACCTTC
size: .; J: TRBJ2-3; length: 15; D: TRBD2; V: TRBV2; CDR3: CASSVSGGRTDTQYF; DNA: TGTGCCAGCAGTGTCAGCGGGGGACGCACAGATACGCAGTATTTT
size: .; J: TRBJ1-1; length: 13; D: .; V: TRBV4-1; CDR3: CASSRGGDTEAFF; DNA: TGCGCCAGCAGCCGCGGGGGGGACACTGAAGCTTTCTTT
size: .; J: TRBJ2-5; length: 16; D: .; V: TRBV5-4; CDR3: CASSPTSATQQETQYF; DNA: TGTGCCAGCAGCCCTACCAGCGCAACGCAACAAGAGACCCAGTACTTC
size: .; J: TRBJ2-2; length: 20; D: TRBD2; V: TRBV6-2/TRBV6-3; CDR3: CASTPPGPAGDLLNTGELFF; DNA: TGTGCCAGCACCCCCCCCGGACCAGCGGGAGACCTCCTGAACACCGGGGAGCTGTTTTTT
size: .; J: TRBJ2-7; length: 13; D: TRBD1; V: TRBV11-3; CDR3: CASSLGGQGKQYF; DNA: TGTGCCAGCAGCTTAGGAGGACAGGGGAAACAGTACTTC
size: .; J: TRBJ1-3; length: 15; D: .; V: TRBV7-8; CDR3: CASSLDPTTGNTIYF; DNA: TGTGCCAGCAGCTTAGATCCGACCACCGGGAACACCATATATTTT
size: .; J: TRBJ1-5; length: 15; D: TRBD1; V: TRBV10-3; CDR3: CAISRDRGSNQPQHF; DNA: TGTGCCATCAGCCGGGACAGGGGCAGCAATCAGCCCCAGCATTTT
size: .; J: TRBJ2-1; length: 11; D: .; V: TRBV27; CDR3: CASTGRGEQFF; DNA: TGTGCCAGCACAGGGCGGGGTGAGCAGTTCTTC
size: .; J: TRBJ1-1; length: 16; D: .; V: TRBV7-8; CDR3: CASSSWRDGSNTEAFF; DNA: TGTGCCAGCAGCTCCTGGCGGGACGGCTCGAACACTGAAGCTTTCTTT
size: .; J: TRBJ1-1; length: 14; D: TRBD1; V: TRBV7-9; CDR3: CASSLQGAQTEAFF; DNA: TGTGCCAGCAGCCTTCAGGGGGCGCAAACTGAAGCTTTCTTT